This T cell receptor (beta chain) was recorded in a study of CD8 T cells in Susac syndrome. Trimming took 6 bases from V and 3 from J, leaving 16 bases between them. Germline CDR1 reads SQVTM; CDR2 reads ANQGSEA. The CDR3 runs to 14 residues. With random hexamers, 0.5 to 1 ug RNA was reverse transcribed. Amplification of TCR beta CDR3 spanned 54 Vbeta and 13 Jbeta via immunoSEQ multiplex PCR. TCRdb reprocessed the immunoSEQ multiplex PCR reads with MiXCR, giving one entry per CDR3 protein. In the table there are about 120,000 distinct CDR3 sequences, roughly 94% of which are singletons. Sequencing of TCR beta was carried out in blood CD8+ and CD4+ T cells.

The sequenced sample was CD4+ T cells from PBMCs. This receptor was taken from a human donor in good health. This rearrangement joins TRBV29-1 to TRBJ2-3; TRBD2 is a possible D gene (7 bases). The CDR3 region is CSVSSGGPTDTQYF. CDR3 bases: TGCAGCGTGTCCTCGGGGGGCCCTACAGATACGCAGTATTTT.